The TCR beta chain under discussion was sequenced for a study of CD8+CD57+ T cells in acquired aplastic anemia. Turning to the study itself: On average, sorted CD4+ and CD8+ cells gave roughly 3 ug of DNA. Healthy donors had, on average, approximately 9.9 million reads for their CD4+ cells.

Study outcomes and limitations: Researchers reported that CD8+ Simpson's diversity was not significantly different in patients versus controls. In common between the patients and the controls were approximately 30 CD8+ CDR3 sequences.

Trimming removed 6 bases from V and 7 bases from J, with 16 bases in between. The V gene's germline CDR1 is LNHDA and CDR2 SQIVND (reference sequence). The CDR3 consists of 14 residues. This clonotype was seen many times. Its antigen is as yet unknown. The study profiled TCR beta VDJ and CDR3 using genomic DNA as template. TCRdb reanalysed the reads using MiXCR and keeps one entry per CDR3 protein. The table shows 120,000 or so distinct CDR3 sequences, with about half occurring only once. The sequencing sample was made of sorted CD4+, CD8+, or CD8+CD57+ T cells (not recorded which) from PBMCs. The chain carries TRBV19 and TRBJ1-3; the D gene is possibly TRBD1 (6 bases). The receptor's source is a human donor in good health, serving as a control. CDR3 amino acids: CASRVRQEANTIYF. The CDR3 nucleotides are TGTGCCAGTAGAGTTCGACAGGAAGCTAACACCATATATTTT.